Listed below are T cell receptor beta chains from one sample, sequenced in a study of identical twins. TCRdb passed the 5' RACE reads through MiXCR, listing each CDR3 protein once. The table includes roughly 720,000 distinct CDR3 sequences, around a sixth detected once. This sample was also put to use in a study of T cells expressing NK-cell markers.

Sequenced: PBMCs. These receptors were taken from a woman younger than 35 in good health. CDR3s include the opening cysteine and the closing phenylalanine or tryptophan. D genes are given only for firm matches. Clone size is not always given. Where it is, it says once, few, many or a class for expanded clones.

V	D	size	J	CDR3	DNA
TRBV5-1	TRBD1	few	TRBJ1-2	CASSMTGEYNGYTF	TGCGCCAGCAGCATGACAGGGGAGTACAATGGCTACACCTTC
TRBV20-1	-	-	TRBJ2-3	CSARAPSSTDTQYF	TGCAGTGCTAGGGCGCCGTCTAGCACAGATACGCAGTATTTT
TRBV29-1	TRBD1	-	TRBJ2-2	CSGGRGRNTGELFF	TGCAGCGGGGGAAGGGGGCGAAACACCGGGGAGCTGTTTTTT
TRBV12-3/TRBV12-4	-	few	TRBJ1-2	CASSFTGLYGYTF	TGTGCCAGCAGTTTTACAGGCCTCTATGGCTACACCTTC
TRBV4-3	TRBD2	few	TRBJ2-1	CASSLTIAGYNEQFF	TGCGCCAGCAGCCTAACAATAGCGGGGTACAATGAGCAGTTCTTC
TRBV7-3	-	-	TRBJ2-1	CASSLRGTYDEQFF	TGTGCCAGCAGCTTGAGAGGGACTTACGATGAGCAGTTCTTC
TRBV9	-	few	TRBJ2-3	CASSTYRSSTDTQYF	TGTGCCAGCAGCACTTACAGGAGTAGCACAGATACGCAGTATTTT
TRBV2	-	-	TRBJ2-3	CASSEERQHTQYF	TGTGCCAGCAGTGAAGAGCGACAGCATACGCAGTATTTT
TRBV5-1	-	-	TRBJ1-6	CASSLAGTLNSPLHF	TGCGCCAGCAGCCTAGCAGGGACCCTAAATTCACCCCTCCACTTT
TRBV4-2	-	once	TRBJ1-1	CASSQDVAEAFF	TGTGCCAGCAGCCAGGATGTTGCTGAAGCTTTCTTT
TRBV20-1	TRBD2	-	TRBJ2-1	CSARASGGGSYNEQFF	TGCAGTGCTAGAGCAAGCGGGGGGGGCTCCTACAATGAGCAGTTCTTC
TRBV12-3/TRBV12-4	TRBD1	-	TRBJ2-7	CASSRQGLGEQYF	TGTGCCAGCAGTCGACAGGGTTTAGGCGAGCAGTACTTC
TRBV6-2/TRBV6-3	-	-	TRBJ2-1	CASSYATPPQSGRTYNEQFF	TGTGCCAGCAGTTACGCTACCCCCCCTCAGTCAGGGCGCACCTACAATGAGCAGTTCTTC
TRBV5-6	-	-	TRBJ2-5	CASSLGDPGAKTQYF	TGTGCCAGCAGCTTGGGGGACCCGGGCGCGAAGACCCAGTACTTC
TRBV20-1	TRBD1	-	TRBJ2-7	CSARDRRQGAHEQYF	TGCAGTGCTAGAGATAGACGACAGGGGGCGCACGAGCAGTACTTC
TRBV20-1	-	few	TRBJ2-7	CSAPEMRGFGYEQYF	TGCAGTGCTCCAGAAATGCGGGGTTTCGGCTACGAGCAGTACTTC
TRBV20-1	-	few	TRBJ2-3	CSARDLGGPDTQYF	TGCAGTGCTAGAGATCTAGGCGGTCCAGATACGCAGTATTTT
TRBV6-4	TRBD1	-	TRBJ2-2	CASSADRAGGELFF	TGTGCCAGCAGTGCCGACAGGGCTGGCGGGGAGCTGTTTTTT
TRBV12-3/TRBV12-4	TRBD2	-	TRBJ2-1	CASSLRVAGPYEQFF	TGTGCCAGCAGTTTAAGGGTAGCGGGACCGTATGAGCAGTTCTTC
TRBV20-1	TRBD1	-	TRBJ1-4	CSARGGTASTNEKLFF	TGCAGTGCTAGAGGTGGGACAGCCTCAACTAATGAAAAACTGTTTTTT
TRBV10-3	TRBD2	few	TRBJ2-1	CAIGREGDEQFF	TGTGCCATCGGGCGGGAGGGTGATGAGCAGTTCTTC
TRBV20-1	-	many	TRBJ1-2	CSAEVGDGYTF	TGCAGTGCCGAAGTCGGGGATGGCTACACCTTC
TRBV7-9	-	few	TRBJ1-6	CASSLRGDYNSPLHF	TGTGCCAGCAGCTTAAGAGGGGACTATAATTCACCCCTCCACTTT
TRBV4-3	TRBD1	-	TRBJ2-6	CASSQYKTGFTSGANVLTF	TGCGCCAGCAGCCAATATAAGACAGGGTTTACGTCTGGGGCCAACGTCCTGACTTTC
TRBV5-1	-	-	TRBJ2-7	CASSKDASSYEQYF	TGCGCCAGCAGCAAGGACGCGAGCTCCTACGAGCAGTACTTC
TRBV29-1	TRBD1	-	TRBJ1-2	CSVPPGQGGYTF	TGCAGCGTTCCACCGGGACAGGGAGGCTACACCTTC
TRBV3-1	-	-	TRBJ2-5	CASSPSPWRAGETQYF	TGTGCCAGCAGCCCAAGCCCTTGGAGGGCCGGGGAGACCCAGTACTTC
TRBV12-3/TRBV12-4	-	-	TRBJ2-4	CANSLGGKNIQYF	TGTGCCAACTCGCTAGGGGGCAAAAACATTCAGTACTTC
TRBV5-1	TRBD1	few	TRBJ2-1	CASTQDRGRRNEQFF	TGCGCCAGCACCCAGGACAGGGGGAGAAGGAATGAGCAGTTCTTC
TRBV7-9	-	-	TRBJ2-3	CASRARDLLLPDTQYF	TGTGCCAGCAGGGCCCGGGACCTCTTATTGCCAGATACGCAGTATTTT
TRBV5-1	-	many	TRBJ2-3	CASSPNTDTQYF	TGTGCCAGCAGCCCCAACACAGATACGCAGTATTTT
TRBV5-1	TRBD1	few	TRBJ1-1	CASSLVGQGSAGTEAFF	TGCGCCAGCAGCTTGGTTGGACAGGGGAGTGCAGGGACTGAAGCTTTCTTT
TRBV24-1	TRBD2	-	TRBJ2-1	CATSRGGRPYNEQFF	TGTGCCACCAGCCGCGGGGGTAGGCCCTACAATGAGCAGTTCTTC
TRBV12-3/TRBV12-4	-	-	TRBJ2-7	CASSLRPAVRYEQYF	TGTGCCAGCAGTTTGAGGCCGGCAGTCCGTTACGAGCAGTACTTC
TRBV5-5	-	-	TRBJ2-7	CASSFETGGYEQYF	TGTGCCAGCAGCTTCGAGACTGGGGGCTACGAGCAGTACTTC
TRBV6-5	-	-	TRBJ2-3	CASSYPNQDSPTDTQYF	TGTGCCAGCAGTTACCCTAACCAGGACAGTCCGACAGATACGCAGTATTTT
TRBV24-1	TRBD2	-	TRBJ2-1	CATSRSGSSYNEQFF	TGTGCCACCAGTCGAAGCGGGAGCTCCTACAATGAGCAGTTCTTC
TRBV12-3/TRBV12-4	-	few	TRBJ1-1	CASGTRGAGAGTEAFF	TGTGCCAGCGGAACCCGCGGGGCAGGGGCCGGCACTGAAGCTTTCTTT
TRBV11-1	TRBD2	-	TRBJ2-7	CASSLLGSTSGGASYEQYF	TGTGCCAGCAGCTTATTGGGTTCCACTAGCGGGGGGGCCTCCTACGAGCAGTACTTC
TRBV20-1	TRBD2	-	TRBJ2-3	CSARAPSGAFGTDTQYF	TGCAGTGCTAGAGCTCCTAGCGGGGCGTTCGGAACAGATACGCAGTATTTT
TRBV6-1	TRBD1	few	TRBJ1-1	CASMRTGGVEAFF	TGTGCCAGCATGAGGACAGGAGGGGTTGAAGCTTTCTTT
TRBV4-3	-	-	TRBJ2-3	CASSRLAGDRTDTQYF	TGCGCCAGCAGCCGCCTTGCCGGGGACCGCACAGATACGCAGTATTTT
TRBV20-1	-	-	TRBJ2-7	CSARAGSNYEQYF	TGCAGTGCTAGAGCCGGGTCAAACTACGAGCAGTACTTC
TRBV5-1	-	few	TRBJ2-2	CASSLQGFRELFF	TGCGCCAGCAGCCTACAGGGATTCCGGGAGCTGTTTTTT
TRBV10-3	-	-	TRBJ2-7	CAISDQTLEQYF	TGTGCCATCAGTGACCAGACCCTGGAGCAGTACTTC
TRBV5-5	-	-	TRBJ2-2	CASSLGIRDTGELFF	TGTGCCAGCAGCTTGGGGATTAGGGACACCGGGGAGCTGTTTTTT
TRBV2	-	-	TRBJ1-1	CASSEVVGTEAFF	TGTGCCAGCAGTGAAGTGGTGGGCACTGAAGCTTTCTTT
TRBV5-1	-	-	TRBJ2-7	CASSPWLLDGTYEQYF	TGCGCCAGCAGCCCCTGGCTATTGGACGGAACCTACGAGCAGTACTTC
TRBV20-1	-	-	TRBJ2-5	CSARSTRQETQYF	TGCAGTGCTAGAAGTACCAGGCAAGAGACCCAGTACTTC
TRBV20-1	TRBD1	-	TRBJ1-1	CSARDWTNRGPEAFF	TGCAGTGCTAGAGATTGGACGAACAGGGGGCCTGAAGCTTTCTTT
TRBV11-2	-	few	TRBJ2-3	CASSLDAVVADTQYF	TGTGCCAGCAGCTTAGATGCAGTTGTGGCAGATACGCAGTATTTT
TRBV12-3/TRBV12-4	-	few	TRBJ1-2	CASSPTAGGYTF	TGTGCCAGCAGTCCGACGGCCGGCGGCTACACCTTC
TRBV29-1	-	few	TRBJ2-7	CSVEISVSYEQYF	TGCAGCGTCGAAATTAGCGTCTCCTACGAGCAGTACTTC
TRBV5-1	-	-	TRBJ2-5	CASSLADPNAETQYF	TGCGCCAGCAGCTTGGCGGACCCCAACGCGGAGACCCAGTACTTC